A single sample is the source of the 21 T cell receptor beta chains below, sequenced in a study of CD8+ T cells in alopecia areata. RNA was extracted and reverse transcribed into cDNA as the sequencing template. The method was immunoSEQ multiplex PCR; TCRdb's version includes in-frame clones alone and lacks a portion of them. This sample has roughly 200,000 clones, with around three fifths found just once. As for treatment: oral pan-JAK inhibitor, 5-10 mg twice daily. Sample: CD8+ T cells sorted from blood, taken at week 24, from a patient treated with tofacitinib. These receptors were collected from a human donor with alopecia areata.

The chain is built from TRBV5-6 and TRBJ2-3; no clear D gene. This CDR3 is built from 13 residues. Germline values: CDR1 SGHDT, CDR2 YYEEEE. Trimming removed 0 bases at V and 7 bases at J, with 9 bases between. The CDR3 sequence is CASSLGIVYTQYF. CDR3 in DNA: TGTGCCAGCAGCTTGGGTATAGTTTATACGCAGTATTTT.

This chain links TRBV6-5 with TRBJ2-5; 7 positions match TRBD1. Unmatched junction bases numbered 13, after V lost 4 bases and J lost 5 bases. This CDR3 is built from 16 residues. Germline V gene sequence: CDR1 MNHEY, CDR2 SVGAGI. Here the CDR3 DNA reads TGTGCCAGCAGTTTCTCTTCGACAGGGTTGATGGAGACCCAGTACTTC. Its translation is CASSFSSTGLMETQYF.

The table lists this clone with a few counts. This chain uses TRBV7-6 with TRBJ2-7; 14 nucleotides line up with TRBD2. V lost 5 bases, J lost 5 bases, and 11 bases stayed unmatched. Germline loops: CDR1 SGHVS, CDR2 FNYEAQ. The CDR3 spans 17 residues. Written as DNA, the CDR3 is TGTGCCAGCAGCGCACCGACTAGCGGGGGGGCCGGGGACGAGCAGTACTTC. Its translation is CASSAPTSGGAGDEQYF.

The CDR3: CASSEAVGTGTSPLHF. CDR3 nucleotides: TGTGCCAGCAGTGAAGCTGTGGGGACAGGGACTTCACCCCTCCACTTT. The rearrangement links TRBV6-1 to TRBJ1-6; 9 bases match TRBD1. Looked up from germline, CDR1 is MNHNS and CDR2 is SASEGT. The CDR3 length is 16 residues. The ends lost 0 bases at V and 9 bases at J; junction bases unmatched: 6.

In this sample, this clone turned up a few times. This sequence joins TRBV29-1 and TRBJ2-7, with a weak D call TRBD1 (6 bases). Germline loops: CDR1 SQVTM, CDR2 ANQGSEA. The CDR3 totals 12 residues. V was pared by 2 bases and J by 3 bases, with 8 bases between. The CDR3 loop is CSVESRGYEQYF. As DNA, the CDR3 is TGCAGCGTTGAAAGCAGGGGCTACGAGCAGTACTTC.

This chain joins TRBV7-6 and TRBJ2-1, with 7 bases matching TRBD1. The germline V gene encodes CDR1 SGHVS and CDR2 FNYEAQ. Trimming at V came to 5 bases and at J to 7 bases, leaving 8 bases not matched to a gene. The CDR3 sequence is 14 residues long. CDR3 DNA: TGTGCCAGCAGCCCGACAGGGCTAAGGAATGAGCAGTTCTTC. Translating it yields CASSPTGLRNEQFF.

V is TRBV6-5 and J is TRBJ2-3; D might be TRBD2 (7 bases). CDR1 is MNHEY, CDR2 SVGAGI, per germline. Trimming stripped 5 bases from V and 5 bases from J, with 17 bases between. The CDR3 has 15 amino acids. CDR3 sequence: CASSATGGSGDTQYF. In DNA, the CDR3 is TGTGCCAGCAGTGCAACGGGGGGCTCAGGAGATACGCAGTATTTT.

V and J are TRBV27 and TRBJ1-2, with 12 bases identical to TRBD1. V lost 6 bases and J lost 6; bases outside the gene matches: 8. This CDR3 contains 15 residues. The germline V gene encodes CDR1 MNHEY and CDR2 SMNVEV (reference sequence). CDR3 in DNA: TGTGCCAGCAGACCATGGGACAGGGGGCGGGATGGCTACACCTTC. Translated: CASRPWDRGRDGYTF.

The chain uses TRBV5-1 and TRBJ1-2; TRBD1 matches at 7 bases. V shed 0 bases and J 2 bases; nucleotides not matched to a gene: 7. CDR1 and CDR2 (germline): SGHRS, YFSETQ. CDR3 size: 16 residues. CDR3 in amino acids: CASSLDPGQKNYGYTF. CDR3 sequence (DNA): TGCGCCAGCAGCTTGGATCCGGGACAGAAGAACTATGGCTACACCTTC.

This clone was seen more than once but under ten times. The V and J genes are TRBV28 and TRBJ1-6, with TRBD1 matching over 7 bases. The J segment lost 9 bases and the V segment lost 6 bases, leaving 8 bases of the junction unmatched. The CDR3 spans 14 residues. Germline loops: CDR1 MDHEN, CDR2 SYDVKM. Here the CDR3 reads CASSTTGFGSPLHF. The CDR3 DNA reads TGTGCCAGCAGCACGACAGGGTTCGGTTCACCCCTCCACTTT.

Points on this clone: The sample holds other DNA sequences that translate to the same CDR3. The J gene is TRBJ2-7, the V gene TRBV20-1; no clear D gene. Germline assignment: CDR1 DFQATT and CDR2 SNEGSKA (reference sequence). The CDR3 covers 11 residues. Trimming cost V 0 bases and J 3 bases, with 3 bases left between them. The CDR3 loop reads CSARDGYEQYF. CDR3 nucleotide sequence: TGCAGTGCTAGAGACGGCTACGAGCAGTACTTC.

This clone turned up a few times. The chain employs TRBV6-5 and TRBJ1-4; unclear D gene. CDR1 MNHEY and CDR2 SVGAGI come from the germline V gene. V was shortened by 0 bases and J by 11 bases, with 10 bases between the two germline ends. This CDR3 has 13 residues. CDR3 region: CASSYSSGGKLFF. As DNA, the CDR3 is TGTGCCAGCAGTTACTCGTCGGGCGGGAAACTGTTTTTT.

The chain links TRBV13 to TRBJ2-5; 7 nucleotides align to TRBD2. Germline V lookup: CDR1 PRHDT, CDR2 FYEKMQ (reference sequence). There are 14 residues in the CDR3. V gave up 2 bases and J gave up 1 base; unmatched junction bases: 1. The DNA of the CDR3 is TGTGCCAGCAGCTTACTAGCGGTCCAAGAGACCCAGTACTTC. Amino acid sequence: CASSLLAVQETQYF.

V and J are TRBV11-2 and TRBJ1-1; D possibly corresponds to TRBD1 (5 bases). V lost 5 bases and J 0 bases, leaving 16 bases between the germline ends. Germline V gene data show CDR1 as SGHAT and CDR2 as FQNNGV. The CDR3 extends over 16 amino acids. The CDR3 spells CASSPRGSPMNTEAFF. The CDR3 DNA is TGTGCCAGCAGCCCGAGGGGCAGCCCCATGAACACTGAAGCTTTCTTT.

This clone occurred many times. In nucleotides, the CDR3 is TGTGCCAGCAGTGAAGGTTTCGCCAACACTGAAGCTTTCTTT. This sequence encodes CASSEGFANTEAFF. The J gene is TRBJ1-1, the V gene TRBV2; no clear D gene. V was pared by 1 base and J by 2 bases, with 8 bases between. Germline CDR1 and CDR2: SNHLY and FYNNEI. This CDR3 has 14 residues.

The V and J genes are TRBV7-9 and TRBJ2-1, with a tentative D call TRBD2 (6 bases). CDR3 length equals 17 residues. In germline, CDR1 is SEHNR, CDR2 FQNEAQ (reference sequence). Trimming shortened V by 5 bases and J by 0 bases, and 17 bases separated the two germline ends. The DNA of the CDR3 is TGTGCCAGCAGCCCCGCGGGGAAACTGAGCTCCTACAATGAGCAGTTCTTC. It codes for CASSPAGKLSSYNEQFF.

This clone was seen only once. The chain employs TRBV9 and TRBJ2-3, with TRBD2 matching over 8 bases. The length of the CDR3 is 17 residues. CDR1 is SGDLS, CDR2 YYNGEE, per germline. The junction had 8 bases not matched to a gene; V was cut back by 0 bases and J by 2 bases. The CDR3 reads CASSVDLAGDLTDTQYF. CDR3 sequence (DNA): TGTGCCAGCAGCGTAGACCTAGCGGGCGACCTCACAGATACGCAGTATTTT. The full variable domain, its missing parts supplied by reference TRBV9 and TRBJ2-3, is DSGVTQTPKHLITATGQRVTLRCSPRSGDLSVYWYQQSLDQGLQFLIQYYNGEERAKGNILERFSAQQFPDLHSELNLSSLELGDSALYFCASSVDLAGDLTDTQYFGPGTRLTVL.

This clone has a handful of counts. The CDR3 sequence is CSAQGAKNIQYF. Here the CDR3 DNA reads TGCAGCGCTCAGGGGGCAAAAAACATTCAGTACTTC. J is TRBJ2-4 and V is TRBV29-1, with 8 bases that match TRBD1. With V trimmed by 7 bases and J by 4 bases, 3 bases remained unmatched. Germline V gene data show CDR1 as SQVTM and CDR2 as ANQGSEA. The CDR3 is 12 amino acids.

This clone was observed once. The V gene is TRBV4-1, the J gene TRBJ2-7, with 7 bases that match TRBD1. CDR3 length equals 16 residues. Germline V gives CDR1 MGHRA, CDR2 YSYEKL. V dropped 1 base and J dropped 2; count of bases not matched to a gene: 8. CDR3 sequence (DNA): TGCGCCAGCAGCCAAGTAACAGGGGCGAAAACCTACGAGCAGTACTTC. It encodes CASSQVTGAKTYEQYF.

The rearrangement joins TRBV5-8 to TRBJ1-6, with D uncertain. Trimming cost V 0 bases and J 4 bases, with 5 bases left between them. The length of the CDR3 is 14 residues. Germline V gives CDR1 SGHTS, CDR2 YDEGEE. CDR3 region: CASSLVQYNSPLHF. The CDR3 DNA reads as TGTGCCAGCAGCTTGGTTCAGTATAATTCACCCCTCCACTTT.

In its sample, this clone was seen a few times. Written as DNA, the CDR3 is TGTGCCAGCAGCAGGGGAGAGAATGAGCAGTTCTTC. Encoded protein: CASSRGENEQFF. The chain combines TRBV9 with TRBJ2-1; perhaps D is TRBD1 or TRBD2 (5 bases each). The CDR3 is 12 residues long. Trimming removed 4 bases from V and 7 bases from J, with 9 bases in between. Germline V lookup: CDR1 SGDLS, CDR2 YYNGEE.